A single sample gave rise to the 28 T cell receptor beta chains below, sequenced in a study of T-cell reconstitution after alpha-beta-depleted transplantation in children. A library of TCRbeta sequences, prepared with unique molecular identifiers, was generated. Using its own MiXCR run on the PCR reads, TCRdb lists one record per CDR3 protein. Of approximately 83,000 distinct CDR3 sequences in the sample, 12% were seen once. The sequencing here drew on PBMCs from the stem cell graft donor, taken from the stem cell graft. The receptors originated from a human donor who donated a stem cell graft to a child with inherited bone marrow failure.

Here the CDR3 DNA reads TGTGCCAGTTCCAGTTTCGACAGGGGGCTATACGAGCAGTACTTC. It yields the protein CASSSFDRGLYEQYF. The chain uses TRBV19 and TRBJ2-7; 10 bases align to TRBD1. Germline V lookup: CDR1 LNHDA, CDR2 SQIVND (reference sequence). J lost 4 bases, V lost 8 bases, and 11 bases had no gene match. The CDR3 has 15 residues.

This clonotype was counted only a few times. This chain links TRBV7-2 with TRBJ2-7; D perhaps matches TRBD1 (6 bases). Germline CDR1 reads SGHTA; CDR2 reads FQGNSA. The CDR3 has 13 residues. V dropped 7 bases and J dropped 3 bases, with 13 bases sitting between them. CDR3 bases: TGTGCCAGCACTGGACAGATTAACTACGAGCAGTACTTC. Encoded protein: CASTGQINYEQYF. Drawing the rest from reference TRBV7-2 and TRBJ2-7, the complete variable domain is GAGVSQSPSNKVTEKGKDVELRCDPISGHTALYWYRQSLGQGLEFLIYFQGNSAPDKSGLPSDRFSAERTGGSVSTLTIQRTQQEDSAVYLCASTGQINYEQYFGPGTRLTVT.

This clonotype was detected only a few times. The V gene is TRBV29-1, the J gene TRBJ2-3; tentatively, D is TRBD1 (5 bases). The CDR3 contains 12 residues. Per germline, CDR1 SQVTM and CDR2 ANQGSEA. Trimming took 2 bases from V and 6 from J, leaving 9 bases between them. This chain's CDR3 is CSVEQGVDTQYF. The CDR3 DNA sequence: TGCAGCGTTGAACAGGGTGTGGATACGCAGTATTTT.

The chain links TRBV10-2 to TRBJ1-2; D gene ambiguous. CDR1 and CDR2 from the germline V gene are WSHSY and SAAADI. Between the trimmed V and J ends, which lost 3 bases and 4 bases, there was a span of 6 bases. This CDR3 has 12 amino acids. CDR3 coding DNA: TGCGCCAGCAGTGACGGTTCCTATGGCTACACCTTC. Its translation is CASSDGSYGYTF.

This clonotype appeared many times. V gene TRBV7-9 combines with J gene TRBJ2-1; 11 bases align to TRBD2. The germline V gene encodes CDR1 SEHNR and CDR2 FQNEAQ (reference sequence). Germline trimming cut 5 bases from V and 10 bases from J; bases unmatched to any gene: 13. The CDR3 covers 16 residues. CDR3 region: CASSTTLAGGSVEQFF. The CDR3 nucleotides are TGTGCCAGCAGCACTACTCTAGCGGGGGGCTCCGTGGAGCAGTTCTTC.

This clonotype showed up many times. The chain joins TRBV4-2 to TRBJ2-4; D might be TRBD1 (5 bases). This CDR3 has 12 residues. The V gene's germline CDR1 is LGHNA and CDR2 YNFKEQ. Trimming took 3 bases from V and 10 from J, leaving 10 bases between them. The CDR3 protein is CASSHPRDIQYF. The CDR3 DNA sequence: TGTGCCAGCAGCCACCCCAGGGATATTCAGTACTTC.

This clonotype was observed many times. This sequence joins TRBV9 and TRBJ2-3, with 9 bases fitting TRBD2. The J segment lost 4 bases and the V segment lost 4 bases, leaving 10 bases of the junction unmatched. Germline V gives CDR1 SGDLS, CDR2 YYNGEE. This CDR3 region has 16 residues. The CDR3 DNA reads TGTGCCAGCAGCTCTTCAGCGGGGGGCGGCTCAGATACGCAGTATTTT. This translates into CASSSSAGGGSDTQYF.

This clonotype was found many times. J is TRBJ2-3 and V is TRBV7-9; a possible D gene is TRBD2 (5 bases). CDR1 SEHNR and CDR2 FQNEAQ come from the germline V gene (reference sequence). The CDR3 covers 15 residues. The germline V and J ends were trimmed by 6 bases and 3 bases, with 16 bases remaining between them. In DNA, the CDR3 is TGTGCCAGCAGTCCCACCCGTACGGGGACAGATACGCAGTATTTT. Its protein is CASSPTRTGTDTQYF. Looking up the rest from reference TRBV7-9 and TRBJ2-3 gives the full variable domain: DTGVSQNPRHKITKRGQNVTFRCDPISEHNRLYWYRQTLGQGPEFLTYFQNEAQLEKSRLLSDRFSAERPKGSFSTLEIQRTEQGDSAMYLCASSPTRTGTDTQYFGPGTRLTVL.

This clonotype showed up many times. This rearrangement joins TRBV19 to TRBJ2-1; D gene unclear. Trimming took off 2 bases at V and 8 bases at J, with 13 bases between the two ends. The CDR3 has 14 amino acids. Per the germline V gene, CDR1 is LNHDA and CDR2 is SQIVND (reference sequence). The CDR3 region has the DNA TGTGCCAGTAGTATAACGCAACTACTGGATGAGCAGTTCTTC. It translates to CASSITQLLDEQFF.

This clonotype was observed a handful of times. The J gene is TRBJ2-2, the V gene TRBV23-1, with 10 nucleotides matching TRBD1. TRBV23-1 belongs to the ORF category, with a function that is uncertain. This CDR3 comprises 16 residues. The trim removed 3 bases at V and 7 bases at J, leaving 8 bases unmatched. The CDR3 loop reads CASSQPGQGLSGELFF. The CDR3 DNA sequence: TGCGCCAGCAGTCAGCCGGGACAGGGGCTTAGCGGGGAGCTGTTTTTT.

This clonotype appeared many times. The genes are TRBV7-2 and TRBJ2-7; 9 bases are a match to TRBD2. The CDR3 runs to 14 residues. The junction had 6 bases not matched to a gene; V was cut back by 7 bases and J by 2 bases. Germline loops: CDR1 SGHTA, CDR2 FQGNSA. The CDR3 protein is CASTLAGPTYEQYF. CDR3 sequence (DNA): TGTGCCAGCACCCTAGCGGGGCCTACCTACGAGCAGTACTTC.

This clonotype has at least ten counts. V and J are TRBV25-1 and TRBJ1-1; 9 bases fit TRBD1. Trimming at V came to 3 bases and at J to 4 bases, leaving 15 bases not matched to a gene. In germline, CDR1 is MGHDK, CDR2 SYGVNS. The CDR3 runs to 18 residues. CDR3 nucleotide sequence: TGTGCCAGCAGTGACACCGCACAGGGGGCAAAGTGGGGCACTGAAGCTTTCTTT. Translation gives CASSDTAQGAKWGTEAFF.

There are many counts of this clonotype. The V call is TRBV2, the J call TRBJ2-2; 9 bases map to TRBD1. V lost 3 bases to trimming and J lost 0 bases; unmatched junction nucleotides: 2. CDR1 and CDR2 (germline): SNHLY, FYNNEI. The CDR3 length is 16 residues. This chain's CDR3 is CASSEWTGANTGELFF. CDR3 DNA sequence: TGTGCCAGCAGTGAGTGGACAGGGGCGAACACCGGGGAGCTGTTTTTT.

The chain joins TRBV29-1 to TRBJ2-1; 10 bases are a match to TRBD1. Germline V CDR1 and CDR2: SQVTM, ANQGSEA. This CDR3 is 14 amino acids long. The ends lost 6 bases at V and 5 bases at J; junction bases unmatched: 7. CDR3: CSVARQGADNEQFF. The CDR3 coding sequence is TGCAGCGTCGCGCGACAGGGGGCGGACAATGAGCAGTTCTTC.

This clonotype was recorded at least ten times. This chain joins TRBV3-2 and TRBJ1-5. TRBV3-2 is a pseudogene segment. The CDR3 runs 14 residues. This CDR3 reads CASSLGVSNQPQHF. The DNA of the CDR3 is TGTGCCAGCAGTCTCGGGGTTAGCAATCAGCCCCAGCATTTT.

This clonotype was found many times. The V gene is TRBV5-1, the J gene TRBJ2-5; D possibly corresponds to TRBD2 (6 bases). The CDR3 contains 15 residues. Per germline, CDR1 SGHRS and CDR2 YFSETQ. V lost 5 bases, J lost 4 bases, and 18 bases lay in between. The CDR3 loop reads CASSQAGSGGETQYF. The CDR3 nucleotides read TGCGCCAGCAGTCAGGCCGGGAGCGGAGGAGAGACCCAGTACTTC. The complete variable domain, with remaining parts taken from reference TRBV5-1 and TRBJ2-5, reads KAGVTQTPRYLIKTRGQQVTLSCSPISGHRSVSWYQQTPGQGLQFLFEYFSETQRNKGNFPGRFSGRQFSNSRSEMNVSTLELGDSALYLCASSQAGSGGETQYFGPGTRLLVL.

There are many counts of this clonotype. The chain joins TRBV11-2 to TRBJ1-1; D unresolved. Per germline, CDR1 SGHAT and CDR2 FQNNGV. This CDR3 has 13 residues. The V end lost 2 bases, the J end lost 1 base, and 5 bases lay between the germline ends. CDR3 protein: CASSLSGNTEAFF. CDR3 DNA: TGTGCCAGCAGCTTATCTGGGAACACTGAAGCTTTCTTT.

The chain has TRBV27 and TRBJ1-5; D may be TRBD1 (6 bases). With 1 base removed from V and 2 bases from J, the gap between germline ends came to 18 bases. CDR3 length: 18 amino acids. Looked up from germline, CDR1 is MNHEY and CDR2 is SMNVEV (reference sequence). The DNA for the CDR3 is TGTGCCAGCAGTTTATTCGGCCACAGGGACTGGGGCAATCAGCCCCAGCATTTT. It is translated as CASSLFGHRDWGNQPQHF.

V gene TRBV20-1 combines with J gene TRBJ1-2; 7 bases fit TRBD1. The CDR3 contains 14 residues. The ends lost 3 bases at V and 4 bases at J; junction bases unmatched: 8. CDR1 and CDR2 from the germline V gene are DFQATT and SNEGSKA (reference sequence). The CDR3 loop reads CSASSDRAPYGYTF. Here the CDR3 DNA reads TGCAGTGCTAGCAGCGACAGGGCCCCCTATGGCTACACCTTC.

This clonotype showed up many times. V is TRBV20-1 and J is TRBJ1-5; TRBD1 matches 7 bases. The junction had 9 bases not matched to a gene; V was cut back by 0 bases and J by 7 bases. Germline CDR1 reads DFQATT; CDR2 reads SNEGSKA (reference sequence). The CDR3 has 15 amino acids. The CDR3, as DNA: TGCAGTGCTAGAGATCTCGACAGGGCCGGACAGCCCCAGCATTTT. It specifies CSARDLDRAGQPQHF.

Many counts were recorded for this clonotype. The V and J genes are TRBV4-3 and TRBJ2-5; 8 bases line up with TRBD2. Germline-derived CDR1 and CDR2 are LGHNA and YSLEER. V lost 1 base and J lost 5; bases outside the gene matches: 6. CDR3 length: 15 amino acids. The CDR3 nucleotides are TGCGCCAGCAGCCAAGTTTCTAGCGGGTCTGAGACCCAGTACTTC. Translated: CASSQVSSGSETQYF.

This clonotype came up many times. This chain uses TRBV29-1 with TRBJ1-5, with D unclear. Trimming pared 0 bases from V and 5 bases from J, leaving 8 bases between. Germline-derived CDR1 and CDR2 are SQVTM and ANQGSEA. The CDR3 loop spans 13 amino acids. CDR3 amino acids: CSVEEEGDQPQHF. In DNA form, the CDR3 reads TGCAGCGTTGAAGAGGAAGGAGATCAGCCCCAGCATTTT.

The chain is built from TRBV20-1 and TRBJ2-7; 9 bases are shared with TRBD2. Germline CDR1 is DFQATT and CDR2 is SNEGSKA (reference sequence). Trimming removed 4 bases from V and 3 bases from J; junction bases left unmatched: 10. This CDR3 spans 15 amino acids. CDR3 sequence (DNA): TGCAGTGCTAACCCCATGGGTAGCGGGAGCTACGAGCAGTACTTC. Amino acids: CSANPMGSGSYEQYF.

This clonotype was seen ten or more times. The chain couples TRBV27 to TRBJ2-1, with TRBD1 as a possible D gene (7 bases). The germline V gene has CDR1 MNHEY and CDR2 SMNVEV (reference sequence). V lost 5 bases to trimming and J lost 9 bases, with 11 bases between them. The CDR3 spans 12 residues. CDR3 sequence reads: CASSPQGGEQFF. The CDR3 DNA is TGTGCCAGCAGTCCCCAGGGGGGTGAGCAGTTCTTC.

This clonotype has a count of ten or more. The V call is TRBV7-9, the J call TRBJ2-7, with 8 bases fitting TRBD1. This CDR3 is built from 14 residues. The germline V gene has CDR1 SEHNR and CDR2 FQNEAQ (reference sequence). Trimming removed 3 bases from V and 3 bases from J; junction bases left unmatched: 4. The CDR3 region has the DNA TGTGCCAGCAGCTTGACAGGGGACGACTACGAGCAGTACTTC. Residues: CASSLTGDDYEQYF.

The V gene is TRBV5-1, the J gene TRBJ2-3; TRBD2 agrees at 10 bases. The CDR3 sequence is 16 residues long. V was clipped by 1 base and J by 3 bases; unmatched bases: 5. Germline loops: CDR1 SGHRS, CDR2 YFSETQ. The CDR3 coding sequence is TGCGCCAGCAGCTTGAGAGCGGGGGGGCGGACAGATACGCAGTATTTT. Translation: CASSLRAGGRTDTQYF.

This clonotype has at least ten counts. The CDR3, as DNA: TGCAGTGCTTCCCACCCCCTGACAGGGGGCAATCAGCCCCAGCATTTT. This gives the protein CSASHPLTGGNQPQHF. The chain employs TRBV20-1 and TRBJ1-5; 8 nucleotides match TRBD1. Trimming cost V 5 bases and J 2 bases; bases outside gene matches: 11. The CDR3 consists of 16 residues. CDR1 DFQATT and CDR2 SNEGSKA come from the germline V gene (reference sequence).

This clonotype came up many times. The V gene is TRBV7-8, the J gene TRBJ2-2, with TRBD2 matching 13 bases. V was clipped by 2 bases and J by 8 bases; unmatched bases: 8. The germline V gene has CDR1 SGHVS and CDR2 FQNEAQ. This CDR3 is built from 17 residues. CDR3 sequence reads: CASSLRGTSGNNGELFF. CDR3 in DNA: TGTGCCAGCAGCTTACGAGGGACTAGCGGGAATAATGGGGAGCTGTTTTTT.